These T cell receptor beta chains were read from a single sample in a study of T cells in Graves' hyperthyroidism and ophthalmopathy. TCRdb itself ran the multiplex PCR reads through MiXCR, one entry per CDR3 protein. The sample lists about 740,000 distinct CDR3 sequences, 14% occurring once. The sample comprised blood. These receptors were taken from a woman between 18 and 29 years old with Graves' hyperthyroidism. Each CDR3 is given with its conserved first and last residue. The D gene is left open where the match is weak. Size tells how often a clone was seen (once, few, many) or the class of an expanded clone, and some rows leave it out.

D | J | size | V | DNA | CDR3
TRBD1 | TRBJ2-1 | few | TRBV5-1 | TGCGCCAGCAGCGTGACCGGGACAGGGTTCGATGAGCAGTTCTTC | CASSVTGTGFDEQFF
. | TRBJ2-1 | many | TRBV12-3/TRBV12-4 | TGTGCCAGCAGTTTAGCTGAGCGGTGGCTAGCCGCCCCTGAGCAGTTCTTC | CASSLAERWLAAPEQFF
. | TRBJ1-2 | many | TRBV27 | TGTGCCAGCAGTTTCAGGGGTAACTATGGCTACACCTTC | CASSFRGNYGYTF
TRBD1 | TRBJ2-7 | . | TRBV4-3 | TGCGCCAGCAGCCAAGCCAAGGGGACAGGGTACACCTACGAGCAGTACTTC | CASSQAKGTGYTYEQYF
. | TRBJ1-5 | . | TRBV4-1 | TGCGCCAGCAGCCAAGATTGGGGGTTAGGTCAGCCCCAGCATTTT | CASSQDWGLGQPQHF
. | TRBJ2-1 | . | TRBV5-4 | TGTGCCAGCAGCTCCTACGGGAGCAATGAGCAGTTCTTC | CASSSYGSNEQFF
. | TRBJ2-7 | many | TRBV20-1 | TGCAGTGCTGAAACGGGGGCGAGCTACGAGCAGTACTTC | CSAETGASYEQYF
TRBD2 | TRBJ2-7 | few | TRBV19 | TGTGCCAGTAGTATGCGGGCTAGCGGGAGAAGCTCCTACGAGCAGTACTTC | CASSMRASGRSSYEQYF
. | TRBJ2-1 | . | TRBV12-3/TRBV12-4 | TGTGCCAGTAGCCATGGGTCCAATGAGCAGTTCTTC | CASSHGSNEQFF
TRBD1 | TRBJ1-2 | . | TRBV29-1 | TGCAGCGTCACGGACAGGGCAGTCTATGGCTACACCTTC | CSVTDRAVYGYTF
. | TRBJ2-2 | . | TRBV3-1 | TGTGCCAGCAGCCAAGAAGTCGCGCGCGCCGGGGAGCTGTTTTTT | CASSQEVARAGELFF
. | TRBJ2-3 | many | TRBV7-8 | TGTGCCAGCACCGTAGAGTTAGGGAGCACAGATACGCAGTATTTT | CASTVELGSTDTQYF
. | TRBJ1-3 | many | TRBV28 | TGTGCCAGCAGTTTCACAGGGTTTTCTGGAAACACCATATATTTT | CASSFTGFSGNTIYF
. | TRBJ2-5 | few | TRBV27 | TGTGCCAGCAGGAAGTTAGGCCAAGAGACCCAGTACTTC | CASRKLGQETQYF
. | TRBJ2-2 | many | TRBV29-1 | TGCAGCGTTGAAATTGGTGACAGGAACACCGGGGAGCTGTTTTTT | CSVEIGDRNTGELFF
. | TRBJ1-1 | . | TRBV4-2 | TGTGCCAGCAGCCAAGGGAACGGAGAGAACACTGAAGCTTTCTTT | CASSQGNGENTEAFF
TRBD2 | TRBJ2-5 | few | TRBV19 | TGTGCCAGTAGTACGGGACTAGCGGGAGAGGCGGCAGAGACCCAGTACTTC | CASSTGLAGEAAETQYF
TRBD2 | TRBJ2-2 | . | TRBV10-3 | TGTGCCATCAGTGAATCGGTGGTAGCGGGAGGACCCACCGGGGAGCTGTTTTTT | CAISESVVAGGPTGELFF
TRBD1 | TRBJ2-2 | few | TRBV2 | TGTGCCAGCAAGGGGCAGGGGGCGCCTTTGGGGGAGCTGTTTTTT | CASKGQGAPLGELFF
. | TRBJ2-5 | few | TRBV7-9 | TGTGCCAGCAGCAGACCCCTGAGGCAAGAGACCCAGTACTTC | CASSRPLRQETQYF
. | TRBJ2-1 | few | TRBV28 | TGTGCGGGGGCCTCTACTAGCTCCTACAATGAGCAGTTCTTC | CAGASTSSYNEQFF
. | TRBJ2-1 | many | TRBV20-1 | TGCAGTGCCCTAAGGGGGGGCAATGAGCAGTTCTTC | CSALRGGNEQFF
. | TRBJ2-7 | . | TRBV28 | TGTGCCAGCGGATTGACCCGGGAGCAGTACTTC | CASGLTREQYF
. | TRBJ2-2 | few | TRBV18 | TGTGCCAGCTCGACGGTTCATCACACCGGGGAGCTGTTTTTT | CASSTVHHTGELFF
TRBD1 | TRBJ1-2 | . | TRBV20-1 | TGCAGTCCAAAAATAACCGGGACAGGCTATGGCTACACCTTC | CSPKITGTGYGYTF
TRBD1 | TRBJ2-3 | few | TRBV13 | TGTGCCAGCAGCCCCAGTGGCAGGGGACAGGATACGCAGTATTTT | CASSPSGRGQDTQYF
TRBD1 | TRBJ2-1 | . | TRBV20-1 | TGCAGTGCTAGTAGGACAGGTCTCTACAATGAGCAGTTCTTC | CSASRTGLYNEQFF
TRBD2 | TRBJ2-1 | . | TRBV12-5 | TGTGCTGCCTCACAAAGAGCTAGCGGGCCATTTCAGAATGAGCAGTTCTTC | CAASQRASGPFQNEQFF
. | TRBJ2-7 | many | TRBV30 | TGTGCCTGGAGTGTCGGGTGGGAAGGTGAGCAGTACTTC | CAWSVGWEGEQYF
. | TRBJ1-1 | many | TRBV27 | TGTGCCAGCAGTTTATGGGCCCTCTCGAGTAGGATTACTGAAGCTTTCTTT | CASSLWALSSRITEAFF
TRBD2 | TRBJ2-7 | many | TRBV28 | TGTGCCAGTTTGCGACTAGCGGGGACCTACGAGCAGTACTTC | CASLRLAGTYEQYF
TRBD1 | TRBJ2-7 | few | TRBV2 | TGTGCCAGCAACTGGGCCGGACAGGGGGCGTCTTACGAGCAGTACTTC | CASNWAGQGASYEQYF